The clone carrying this T cell receptor beta chain was seen a few times. Antigen specificity is unknown. These data are taken from a study of CD8 T cells in ankylosing spondylitis. Quantitative barcoded 5'-RACE was used to prepare TCR beta libraries. TCRdb processed the 5' RACE reads anew with MiXCR; each CDR3 protein has one entry. The table records 35,000 to 45,000 distinct CDR3 sequences, roughly 9.6% of them present only once. General observations from the study: Reported data indicate significant enrichment of disease-linked clones within matched ankylosing spondylitis synovial fluid. Disease-linked clones, CD8+, were relatively rare in peripheral blood. Ankylosing spondylitis blood appeared to carry a characteristic TCR beta motif of several highly homologous variants.

Per the germline V gene, CDR1 is SGHRS and CDR2 is YFSETQ. The CDR3 is 16 amino acids. The J segment lost 4 bases and the V segment lost 4 bases, leaving 8 bases of the junction unmatched. This receptor was identified in a male donor with ankylosing spondylitis or in good health (not recorded which). The chain recombines TRBV5-1 with TRBJ2-1, with 10 bases lining up with TRBD2. The sample taken for sequencing was blood, either unsorted or a sorted T cell fraction (not recorded which). In nucleotides, the CDR3 is TGCGCCAGCAGCCCCCCCGTAGCGGGGGGTTACAATGAGCAGTTCTTC. It translates to CASSPPVAGGYNEQFF.